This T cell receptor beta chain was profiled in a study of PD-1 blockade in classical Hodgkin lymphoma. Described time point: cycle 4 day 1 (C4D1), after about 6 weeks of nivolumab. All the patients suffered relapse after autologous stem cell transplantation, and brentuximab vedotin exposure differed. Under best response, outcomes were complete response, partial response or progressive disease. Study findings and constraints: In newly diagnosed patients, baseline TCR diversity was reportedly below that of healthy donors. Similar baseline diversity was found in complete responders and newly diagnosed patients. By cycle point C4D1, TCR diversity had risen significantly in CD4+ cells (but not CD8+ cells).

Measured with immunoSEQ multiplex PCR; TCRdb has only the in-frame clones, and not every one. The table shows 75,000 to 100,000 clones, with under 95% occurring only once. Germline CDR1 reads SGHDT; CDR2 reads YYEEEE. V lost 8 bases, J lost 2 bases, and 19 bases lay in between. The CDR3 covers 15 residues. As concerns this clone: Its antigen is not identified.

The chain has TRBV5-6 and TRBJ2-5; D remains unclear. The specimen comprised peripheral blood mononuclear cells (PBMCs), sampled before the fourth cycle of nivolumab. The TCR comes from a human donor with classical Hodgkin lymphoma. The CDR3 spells CASGRTLRTQETQYF. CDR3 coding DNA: TGTGCCAGTGGCCGGACCCTGAGAACACAAGAGACCCAGTACTTC.